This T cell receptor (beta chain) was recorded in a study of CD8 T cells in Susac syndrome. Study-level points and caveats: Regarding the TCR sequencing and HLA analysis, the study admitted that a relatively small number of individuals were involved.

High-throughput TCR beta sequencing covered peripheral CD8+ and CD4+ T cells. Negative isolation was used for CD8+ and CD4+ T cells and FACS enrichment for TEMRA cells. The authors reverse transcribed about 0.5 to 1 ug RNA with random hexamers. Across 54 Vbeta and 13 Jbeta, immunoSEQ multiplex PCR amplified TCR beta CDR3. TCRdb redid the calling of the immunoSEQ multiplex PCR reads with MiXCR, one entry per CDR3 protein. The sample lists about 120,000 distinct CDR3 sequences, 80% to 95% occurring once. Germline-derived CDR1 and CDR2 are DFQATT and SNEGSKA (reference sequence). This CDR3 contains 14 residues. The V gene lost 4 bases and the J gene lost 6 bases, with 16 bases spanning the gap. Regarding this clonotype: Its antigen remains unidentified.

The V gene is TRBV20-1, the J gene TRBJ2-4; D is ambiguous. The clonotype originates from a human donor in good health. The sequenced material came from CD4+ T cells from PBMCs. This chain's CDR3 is CSAKDAEWGNIQYF. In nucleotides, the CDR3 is TGCAGTGCTAAAGATGCGGAGTGGGGAAACATTCAGTACTTC.